These 15 T cell receptor beta chains were sequenced from one sample in a study of spatial heterogeneity in lung cancer. As for time point: blood at routine non-recurrence follow-up after resection. TCRdb redid the calling of the 5' RACE reads with MiXCR, one entry per CDR3 protein. The table lists fewer than 100,000 distinct CDR3 sequences, roughly a fifth of them singletons. The sequences come from PBMCs, collected at follow-up. The receptors come from a male donor with early-stage non-small cell lung cancer.

There are a few counts of this clonotype. This chain connects TRBV27 to TRBJ2-1; unclear D gene. This CDR3 contains 13 residues. Germline V gene data show CDR1 as MNHEY and CDR2 as SMNVEV (reference sequence). Deletions cut 4 bases from V and 2 bases from J, with 6 bases between. The CDR3 DNA reads TGTGCCAGCAGTTCCAGGCCCTACAATGAGCAGTTCTTC. It specifies CASSSRPYNEQFF.

This clonotype has more than one count but fewer than ten. The rearrangement uses TRBV20-1 and TRBJ2-1; a weak D match, TRBD2 (6 bases). Germline V gene sequence: CDR1 DFQATT, CDR2 SNEGSKA (reference sequence). V lost 2 bases to trimming and J lost 7 bases, with 18 bases between them. The CDR3 loop spans 15 amino acids. The CDR3 loop is CSARSLRERLNEQFF. The CDR3 bases are TGCAGTGCTAGAAGCTTACGGGAGCGTCTGAATGAGCAGTTCTTC.

The sample holds a few counts of this clonotype. V gene TRBV5-1 combines with J gene TRBJ2-1, with 9 bases lining up with TRBD1. This CDR3 has 13 amino acids. Germline V CDR1 and CDR2: SGHRS, YFSETQ. V shed 5 bases and J 6 bases; nucleotides not matched to a gene: 3. The CDR3 reads CASRGTGFNEQFF. The DNA of the CDR3 is TGCGCCAGCAGAGGGACAGGGTTCAATGAGCAGTTCTTC.

This clonotype appeared many times. CDR3 loop: CASSLTPDTQYF. CDR3 nucleotides: TGTGCCAGCAGCTTGACCCCAGATACGCAGTATTTT. The chain combines TRBV7-9 with TRBJ2-3; D not resolved. V was clipped by 3 bases and J by 4 bases, with 5 bases between them. This CDR3 region has 12 residues. Germline CDR1 is SEHNR and CDR2 is FQNEAQ (reference sequence).

This clonotype came up a few times. The chain couples TRBV11-2 to TRBJ2-5; TRBD1 is a possible D gene (5 bases). CDR3 length: 14 amino acids. The V end was cut by 6 bases, the J end by 2 bases, with 13 bases between. Germline V lookup: CDR1 SGHAT, CDR2 FQNNGV. CDR3 nucleotides: TGTGCCAGCAGGGGGCTGGCGAGGCAAGAGACCCAGTACTTC. It translates to CASRGLARQETQYF.

This clonotype was picked up a small number of times. The gene calls are TRBV4-3 and TRBJ1-1; possibly TRBD1 for D (6 bases). CDR1 is LGHNA and CDR2 is YSLEER in the germline V gene. Trimming shortened V by 0 bases and J by 0 bases, and 8 bases separated the two germline ends. CDR3 length: 15 amino acids. The CDR3 sequence is CASSQDQGMNTEAFF. The CDR3 nucleotides are TGCGCCAGCAGCCAAGATCAGGGGATGAACACTGAAGCTTTCTTT.

This clonotype was seen a handful of times. This CDR3 reads CASSDKGTDTQYF. The CDR3 DNA follows: TGTGCCAGCAGTGATAAGGGCACAGATACGCAGTATTTT. The chain is built from TRBV2 and TRBJ2-3, with D hard to call. V lost 3 bases, J lost 1 base, and 5 bases lay in between. The germline V gene encodes CDR1 SNHLY and CDR2 FYNNEI. The CDR3 sequence is 13 residues long.

This clonotype was seen a handful of times. The gene calls are TRBV18 and TRBJ2-5; 7 bases map to TRBD1. CDR1 and CDR2 (germline): KGHSH, LQKENI. The length of the CDR3 is 14 residues. V gave up 5 bases and J gave up 4 bases; unmatched junction bases: 7. The chain's CDR3 is CASSADRAGETQYF. In DNA, the CDR3 is TGTGCCAGCTCAGCAGACAGGGCTGGAGAGACCCAGTACTTC.

The V gene is TRBV10-3, the J gene TRBJ1-1; D not certain. This CDR3 spans 15 amino acids. CDR1 and CDR2 from the germline V gene are ENHRY and SYGVKD. The V end was cut by 5 bases, the J end by 4 bases, with 17 bases between. The CDR3 DNA follows: TGTGCCATCAGTTCCGTCCGGGGAGATCGCACTGAAGCTTTCTTT. Amino acids: CAISSVRGDRTEAFF.

In DNA, the CDR3 is TGCGCCAGCAGCCAAGGAACAGAGCGGAGTGGCTACACCTTC. Its protein is CASSQGTERSGYTF. The chain has TRBV4-3 and TRBJ1-2, with D hard to call. Trimming shortened V by 1 base and J by 7 bases, and 13 bases separated the two germline ends. In germline, CDR1 is LGHNA, CDR2 YSLEER. The CDR3 is made up of 14 amino acids.

The rearrangement links TRBV28 to TRBJ2-1; 7 bases fit TRBD1. Germline lookup yields CDR1 MDHEN and CDR2 SYDVKM. This CDR3 has 15 amino acids. V was clipped by 6 bases and J by 9 bases; unmatched bases: 14. CDR3 protein: CASSRVKGALSEQFF. CDR3 DNA sequence: TGTGCCAGCAGCCGCGTGAAGGGGGCGCTTTCTGAGCAGTTCTTC.

This chain's CDR3 is CASSQPPAGSYNEQFF. As DNA, the CDR3 is TGCGCCAGCAGCCAACCCCCAGCGGGTTCTTACAATGAGCAGTTCTTC. This rearrangement joins TRBV4-1 to TRBJ2-1; D possibly corresponds to TRBD2 (6 bases). CDR3 length: 16 residues. CDR1 is MGHRA and CDR2 is YSYEKL in the germline V gene. V was shortened by 2 bases and J by 4 bases, with 15 bases between the two germline ends.

This clonotype was counted only a few times. The chain combines TRBV6-1 with TRBJ2-5; 10 bases agree with TRBD1. Germline lookup yields CDR1 MNHNS and CDR2 SASEGT. The V segment lost 5 bases and the J segment 4 bases; nucleotides outside the gene matches: 10. There are 16 residues in the CDR3. This CDR3 is CASSTRGTGVGETQYF. Written as DNA, the CDR3 is TGTGCCAGCAGTACTCGCGGGACAGGGGTGGGAGAGACCCAGTACTTC.

A single count supports this clonotype. The chain combines TRBV6-5 with TRBJ2-3; possible D gene TRBD2, 6 bases. V dropped 6 bases and J dropped 6 bases, with 19 bases sitting between them. This CDR3 is 15 amino acids long. Germline values: CDR1 MNHEY, CDR2 SVGAGI. The CDR3 DNA reads TGTGCCAGCAGGACCGGGAGAGACCGCCCGGATACGCAGTATTTT. It encodes CASRTGRDRPDTQYF.

This clonotype was seen more than once but under ten times. The CDR3 loop reads CASSPPVGGSTDTQYF. DNA of the CDR3: TGCGCCAGCAGCCCCCCGGTCGGGGGTAGCACAGATACGCAGTATTTT. The chain recombines TRBV5-1 with TRBJ2-3; D might be TRBD2 (6 bases). The CDR3 consists of 16 residues. Trimming shortened V by 4 bases and J by 0 bases, and 15 bases separated the two germline ends. CDR1 is SGHRS and CDR2 is YFSETQ in the germline V gene.